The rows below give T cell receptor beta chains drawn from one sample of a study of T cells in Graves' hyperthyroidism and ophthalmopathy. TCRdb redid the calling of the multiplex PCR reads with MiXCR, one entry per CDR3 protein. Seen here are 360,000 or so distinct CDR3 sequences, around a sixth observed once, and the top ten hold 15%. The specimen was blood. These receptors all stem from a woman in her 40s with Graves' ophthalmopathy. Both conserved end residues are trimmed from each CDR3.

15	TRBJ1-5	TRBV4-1	ASRDVAAADSNQPQH
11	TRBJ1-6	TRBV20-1	SARVTDNSPLH
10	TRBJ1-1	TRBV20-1	SAEGTQTEAF
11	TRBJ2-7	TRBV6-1	ASSKQGINEQY
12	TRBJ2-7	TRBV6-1	ASSWDRVRGQQY
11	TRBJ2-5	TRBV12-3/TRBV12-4	ASNSLGGETQY
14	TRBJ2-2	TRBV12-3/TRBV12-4	ASSSPSGRGTGELF
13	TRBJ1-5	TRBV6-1	ASSEWTGHNQPQH
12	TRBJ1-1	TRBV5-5	ASSRLTGNTEAF
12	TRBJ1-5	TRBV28	ASTPGGGSQPQH
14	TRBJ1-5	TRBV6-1	ASSEASGDQDQPQH
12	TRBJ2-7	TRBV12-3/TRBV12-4	ASSFGGISDEQY
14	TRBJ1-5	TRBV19	ASSILTGGMGQPQH
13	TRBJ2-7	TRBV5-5	ASSTLGQGSYEQY
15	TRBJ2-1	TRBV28	ASSGTSVLESYNEQF
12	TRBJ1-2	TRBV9	ASSVDWWGYGYT
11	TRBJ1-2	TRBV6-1	ASTKQGSYGYT
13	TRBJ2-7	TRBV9	ASSVDTSDTEEQY
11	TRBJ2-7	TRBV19	ASSSGQTYEQY
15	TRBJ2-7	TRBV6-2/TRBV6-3	ASSYSFGSTRNYEQY
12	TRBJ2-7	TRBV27	ASSVGQVTYEQY
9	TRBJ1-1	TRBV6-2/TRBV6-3	ASSSRDEAF
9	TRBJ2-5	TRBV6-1	ASRGGETQY
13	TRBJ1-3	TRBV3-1	ASSQAWASGNTIY
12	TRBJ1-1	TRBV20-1	SARTGTGSSEAF
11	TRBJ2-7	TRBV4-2	ASSQDSGVEQY
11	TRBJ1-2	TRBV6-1	ASSKDRGYGYT
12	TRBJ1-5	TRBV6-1	ATSDRGAYQPQH
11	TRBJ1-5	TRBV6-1	ASSAQGRQPQL
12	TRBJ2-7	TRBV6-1	ASSEVDVSYEQY
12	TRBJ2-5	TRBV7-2	ASSFSAVQETQY
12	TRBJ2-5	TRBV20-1	SARVAAGQETQY
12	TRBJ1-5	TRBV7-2	ASSTGASNQPQP
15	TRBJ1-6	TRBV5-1	ASSTGGQGVYNSPLH
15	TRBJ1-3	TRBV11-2	ASSLNPRIHSGNTIY
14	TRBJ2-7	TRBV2	ASRVGTGGRVYEQY
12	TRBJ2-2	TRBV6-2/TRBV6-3	ASSYPALAGELF
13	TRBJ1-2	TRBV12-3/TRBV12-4	ASSTVRSGYNGYT
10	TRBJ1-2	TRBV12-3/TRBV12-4	ASSFPLSGYT
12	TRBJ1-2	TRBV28	ASSFSTGGYGYT
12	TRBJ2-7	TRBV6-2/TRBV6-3	ASPPRTGRDEQY
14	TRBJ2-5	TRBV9	ASSVAGGGLQETQY
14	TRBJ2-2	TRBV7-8	ASRTITGMNTGELF
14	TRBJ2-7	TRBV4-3	ASSQGVQGYSYEQY
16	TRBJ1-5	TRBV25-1	ASNLPGLGSVSNQPQH
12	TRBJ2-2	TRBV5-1	ASSPGPASPELF
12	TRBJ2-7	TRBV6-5	ASRSPGQPYEQY
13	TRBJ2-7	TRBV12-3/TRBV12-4	ASSPGPTGAYEQY
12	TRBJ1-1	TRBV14	ASSQMDTHTEAF
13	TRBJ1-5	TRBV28	ASTWDRTSNQPQH
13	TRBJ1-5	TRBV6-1	ASSDGPGHNQPQH
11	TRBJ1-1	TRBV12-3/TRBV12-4	ASSFGRQTEAF
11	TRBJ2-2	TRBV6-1	ASSEHGIGELF
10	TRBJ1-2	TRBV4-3	ASSQAGVGYT
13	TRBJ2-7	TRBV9	ASSPMAGVGGEQY